This T cell receptor beta chain was captured in a study of T cells in Graves' hyperthyroidism and ophthalmopathy. Notes on this clonotype: Its antigen is not known.

Clinical symptoms, serum thyroxine and TRAb, thyroid ultrasound and orbital computed tomography together formed the diagnostic basis. What was amplified from RNA transcripts were TCR beta CDR3 regions. Carried out on the TCR CDR3, a first-round RT-PCR used the HTBI primer set. TCRdb re-derived calls from the multiplex PCR reads in MiXCR, one entry per CDR3 protein. The sample gives 660,000 or so distinct CDR3 sequences, roughly 46% of which show up once; 6.5% to 9% is in the top ten. Findings and caveats of the study: Median prediction lead before ophthalmopathy onset was 6.5 months with the model. Ophthalmopathy stood apart from stable hyperthyroidism in a 13 V-J model. Blood also contained most expanded thyroid clonotypes above 0.001.

Deletions cut 3 bases from V and 6 bases from J, with 11 bases between. In germline, CDR1 is SGHVS, CDR2 FQNEAQ. CDR3 length: 13 amino acids. This sequence joins TRBV7-8 and TRBJ1-1; possibly TRBD1 for D (5 bases). The receptor's source is an adult man with Graves' disease, either hyperthyroidism or ophthalmopathy (not recorded which). The sequencing input was peripheral blood or thyroid tissue (not recorded which). DNA for the CDR3: TGTGCCAGCAGCTTCCGAGTGGGACCTGAAGCTTTCTTT. Residues: CASSFRVGPEAFF. Variable domain in full (rest from reference TRBV7-8 and TRBJ1-1): GAGVSQSPRYKVAKRGQDVALRCDPISGHVSLFWYQQALGQGPEFLTYFQNEAQLDKSGLPSDRFFAERPEGSVSTLKIQRTQQEDSAVYLCASSFRVGPEAFFGQGTRLTVV.